A selection of T cell receptor beta chains follows, all from one sample in a study of cytomegalovirus exposure and HLA in healthy donors. Sequenced by immunoSEQ multiplex PCR; TCRdb stores in-frame clones only, minus some. This table has about 94,000 clones, approximately 7.7% appearing once. Sequencing was done on a sample of PBMCs. These receptors all stem from a man aged 45 to 65 in good health and CMV-seronegative. Both conserved end residues are part of each CDR3. D genes are given only for firm matches. A row's size may be missing; if present it is once, few, many or a size class.

clone size,V gene,D gene,J gene,CDR3 DNA,CDR3 protein
NA,TRBV9,TRBD2,TRBJ2-4,TGTGCCAGCAGCGGCGGACTAGCGGGATCTTTAGCCAAAAACATTCAGTACTTC,CASSGGLAGSLAKNIQYF
few,TRBV6-5,NA,TRBJ2-5,TGTGCCAGCAGTTACTCCGCGGAAAGTCTGCAGTACTTC,CASSYSAESLQYF
once,TRBV29-1,NA,TRBJ2-7,TGCAGCGTCGCCACCGGGGTTCCCTACGAGCAGTACTTC,CSVATGVPYEQYF
NA,TRBV4-2,TRBD2,TRBJ2-5,TGTGCCAGCAGCCAAGGCGCTAGCGGGGCGTACCAAGAGACCCAGTACTTC,CASSQGASGAYQETQYF
few,TRBV5-8,TRBD1,TRBJ1-1,TGTGCCAGCAGCTTCCTTCCTCGGACAGGGGGCTATGGCACTGAAGCTTTCTTT,CASSFLPRTGGYGTEAFF
few,TRBV5-1,NA,TRBJ2-7,TGCGCCAGCAGCTCAACAGGGCCCTCCTACGAGCAGTACTTC,CASSSTGPSYEQYF
few,TRBV28,NA,TRBJ2-6,TGTGCCATCGGGGGTGGGGCCAACGTCCTGACTTTC,CAIGGGANVLTF
NA,TRBV2,TRBD1,TRBJ2-7,TGTGCCAGCAGATACAGGGGGCTCATGGCCTCCGAGCAGTACTTC,CASRYRGLMASEQYF
few,TRBV6-5,NA,TRBJ2-7,TGTGCCAGCAGTTACTCGACAGTGTCCTACGAGCAGTACTTC,CASSYSTVSYEQYF
NA,TRBV27,TRBD2,TRBJ2-1,TGTGCCAGCAGTCCAACGAGCGGGAGCTCCTACAATGAGCAGTTCTTC,CASSPTSGSSYNEQFF
NA,TRBV5-4,NA,TRBJ2-1,TGTGCCAGCAGAACTAGCCAAAACAATGAGCAGTTCTTC,CASRTSQNNEQFF
few,TRBV5-1,TRBD2,TRBJ2-3,TGCGCCAGCAGCTTGGGGACTAGCGGGGGGAATACGCAGTATTTT,CASSLGTSGGNTQYF
NA,TRBV27,TRBD1,TRBJ1-6,TGTGCCAGCAGTTCGTCCGGGACAGGCAATTCACCCCTCCACTTT,CASSSSGTGNSPLHF
NA,TRBV27,TRBD1,TRBJ2-7,TGTGCCAGCAGTTTGGGCCAGGGGGCCTACGAGCAGTACTTC,CASSLGQGAYEQYF
NA,TRBV6-1,NA,TRBJ1-5,TGTGCCAGCAGTGGGACTTGGGGGGATAGCAATCAGCCCCAGCATTTT,CASSGTWGDSNQPQHF
NA,TRBV2,TRBD2,TRBJ2-7,TGTGCCAGCGGGTACGGGAGGGGCAGGGAGCAGTACTTC,CASGYGRGREQYF
NA,TRBV28,TRBD1,TRBJ2-1,TGTGCCAGCAGGTTAGGGACAGCCGCCTCCTACAATGAGCAGTTCTTC,CASRLGTAASYNEQFF
NA,TRBV11-2,NA,TRBJ2-1,TGTGCCAGCAGCTTCCCTTCCGACAGGTTCTCCTACAATGAGCAGTTCTTC,CASSFPSDRFSYNEQFF
few,TRBV29-1,TRBD1,TRBJ1-2,TGCAGCGTTGAAGACCCCGGGACAGGTGCTGGCTACACCTTC,CSVEDPGTGAGYTF
few,TRBV19,NA,TRBJ1-1,TGTGCCAGTAGTATTTGGCAGGATCAAGAAGCTTTCTTT,CASSIWQDQEAFF
NA,TRBV6-1,NA,TRBJ1-5,TGTGCCAGCAGTCCCTGGGAGAACCAGCCCCAGCATTTT,CASSPWENQPQHF
NA,TRBV11-1,TRBD1,TRBJ1-2,TGTGCCAGCAGCACTTGGACAGGGGATGGCTACACCTTC,CASSTWTGDGYTF
NA,TRBV28,NA,TRBJ2-7,TGTGCCAGCAGGGAGTCCTCGACCTACGAGCAGTACTTC,CASRESSTYEQYF
NA,TRBV15,NA,TRBJ1-5,TGTGCCACCAGCAGAGGACAGACAAATCAGCCCCAGCATTTT,CATSRGQTNQPQHF
once,TRBV30,NA,TRBJ1-5,TGTGCCTGGAGTGGGCGGGGAAATCAGCCCCAGAATTTT,CAWSGRGNQPQNF
NA,TRBV19,NA,TRBJ2-7,TGTGCCAGTAGTATCCAGGGGAGATCCTACGAGCAGTACTTC,CASSIQGRSYEQYF
NA,TRBV28,NA,TRBJ2-3,TGTGCCAGCAGTTCTACGGGACATCCAATATTT,CASSSTGHPIF
NA,TRBV28,NA,TRBJ1-2,TGTGCCAGCAGTTTATGGCAGGGGTCTAACTATGGCTACACCTTC,CASSLWQGSNYGYTF
few,TRBV30,NA,TRBJ2-1,TGTGCCTGGAGTACCAGCGCCCTGTCGGCCACCTACAATGAGCAGTTCTTC,CAWSTSALSATYNEQFF
NA,TRBV5-1,NA,TRBJ1-1,TGCGCCAGCAGCTTGCTTCACAGGCAGAACACTGAAGCTTTCTTT,CASSLLHRQNTEAFF
NA,TRBV7-9,TRBD2,TRBJ2-7,TGTGCCAGCAGCCCCGGGGGAGGGCCTGGCGAGCAGTACTTC,CASSPGGGPGEQYF
NA,TRBV28,TRBD2,TRBJ2-3,TGTGCCAGCAGTCCGCGGTGGGCTAGCGGGGGGTGGTCAGATACGCAGTATTTT,CASSPRWASGGWSDTQYF
few,TRBV5-6,NA,TRBJ2-7,TGTGCCAGCAGCTTGGGATGGGGGGACGAGCAGTACTTC,CASSLGWGDEQYF
few,TRBV2,TRBD2,TRBJ2-7,TGTGCCAGCAGTGTGATAGAACTAGCGGGAGGGGGTACCTACGAGCAGTACTTC,CASSVIELAGGGTYEQYF
NA,TRBV9,TRBD2,TRBJ2-1,TGTGCCAGCAGCGTAGCAGCGGGAGCTACTAATGAGCAGTTCTTC,CASSVAAGATNEQFF
few,TRBV7-2,NA,TRBJ2-5,TGTGCCAGCAGCCCTGGGGAGTGGGAGACCCAGTACTTC,CASSPGEWETQYF
few,TRBV6-5,NA,TRBJ1-1,TGTGCCAGCAGTTATAAGAACACTGAAGCTTTCTTT,CASSYKNTEAFF
NA,TRBV6-6,TRBD1,TRBJ1-1,TGTGCCAGCACCAGACAGGGGGAAGCTTTCTTT,CASTRQGEAFF
NA,TRBV11-3,NA,TRBJ1-1,TGTGCCAGCAGCCGCAGGGTAAACACTGAAGCTTTCTTT,CASSRRVNTEAFF
NA,TRBV6-5,NA,TRBJ1-1,TGTGCCAGCAGTTATACAGGACCGAACACTGAAGCTTTCTTT,CASSYTGPNTEAFF
few,TRBV5-1,TRBD1,TRBJ2-7,TGCGCCAGCAGCACCGGACAGGGGGCATTTTCCTACGAGCAGTACTTC,CASSTGQGAFSYEQYF